The sequence of this T cell receptor beta chain was determined in a study of T cell responses to AZD1222 COVID-19 vaccine (dated by TCRdb to 2020 to 2023). Broadly, across the study: AZD1222 recipients with second doses at about 4 weeks or about 12 weeks were pooled, because spike-specific TCR depth and breadth did not differ between schedules. Trial participants were enrolled by age into 18-55, 56-69 and 70-plus year subgroups, with about 150, 28 and 57 TCR-sequenced participants respectively. TCR sequencing covered roughly 230 trial participants: 200 to 210 given two doses of AZD1222 and around 25 given two doses of MenACWY control vaccine. The paper's findings and limits, for the study overall: Epitopes outside the regions mutated in the B.1.351 and B.1.1.7 variants were reportedly recognized by nearly half of the unique spike-specific TCRs. Conclusions about previously exposed vaccinees were limited because only six AZD1222 recipients were SARS-CoV-2 seropositive at baseline. In the small 56-69-year group, the increase in depth fell short of significance, most likely because of low power. No day 14 peak-response samples were available, so repertoires were characterized only after the peak T cell response. Spike-specific TCR breadth and depth rose significantly after two AZD1222 doses compared with day 0 and with MenACWY recipients. CD4 TCRs associated with the vaccine covered the entire spike protein, and the dominant responses were in regions 160-218 and 743-854. Most participants were white British and females outnumbered males, and the authors suggested that clonal diversity may have been underestimated.

A note on this clone: Its antigen remains undetermined. No much larger clone exists at a distance of one base, and base qualities are not known.

CDR1 MNHEY and CDR2 SMNVEV are derived from the germline V gene (reference sequence). The germline ends are 15 bases apart after V is trimmed by 0 bases and J by 6 bases. The CDR3 runs 15 amino acids, cysteine and phenylalanine included. The sequence is cut down to CDR3 DNA, 45 bases in frame from base 1. The CDR3 regions of human TCRbeta chains were analyzed by immunosequencing. In the source study's methods: Repertoire TCRs were checked for matches against a reference library of SARS-CoV-2-specific TCRs that had been generated using the MIRA antigen-specificity platform. Breadth was defined as the fraction of unique TCRs that were SARS-CoV-2-associated, and depth was defined as the fraction of total T cells that were SARS-CoV-2-associated. Each spike-specific TCR was assigned to its reactive spike region and to a CD4 or CD8 class using the MIRA data. Log10-transformed breadth and depth values were compared by one-way ANOVA with Sidak's multiple comparisons tests. The table was pulled from immuneACCESS by TCRdb, which kept in-frame rearrangements only. Such tables lose some clones; where checked, under half of the loss comes from unresolved V genes, and the rest has no known cause. V, J and clone size were drawn from that table, and D and trimming were deduced from the DNA. The sample table lists about 79,000 clones, about 84% of them with a count of one. The ten largest make up about 20% of the sample.

The time point label here, explained by the study, means: baseline before first vaccination. Vaccinee samples came from UK trials COV001 and COV002, including a single-blind randomized controlled phase 2/3 trial of AZD1222 (ChAdOx1 nCoV-19) in healthy adults. For TCRbeta chain sequencing, PBMC samples from trial participants were taken at day 0 and at day 28 after the second dose. The chain was built from TRBV27 and TRBJ2-7; TRBD1 is a possible D gene, resting on 5 matching bases. The source material was peripheral blood, sampled on day 0 of AZD1222 vaccination. The TCR was taken from an adult in good health. The CDR3 region has the sequence CASSLSIGATSEQYF. Here is the DNA: TGTGCCAGCAGTTTATCAATAGGGGCTACAAGCGAGCAGTACTTC.